Shown below are 27 T cell receptor beta chains from a single sample sequenced in a study of blood T cell repertoires in COVID-19. Produced via immunoSEQ multiplex PCR; TCRdb's table is partial and in-frame only. The table shows roughly 200,000 clones, with 87% occurring only once. Source material: peripheral blood. These receptors were collected from a man in his sixties with active or convalescent COVID-19.

The chain links TRBV19 to TRBJ1-3; no firm D call. Germline V gene lookup returns CDR1 LNHDA and CDR2 SQIVND (reference sequence). V was clipped by 10 bases and J by 0 bases, with 7 bases between them. This CDR3 has 12 amino acids. The CDR3 region is CATGYSGNTIYF. CDR3 bases: TGTGCCACCGGGTACTCTGGAAACACCATATATTTT.

This chain uses TRBV12-3 or TRBV12-4 with TRBJ2-7; TRBD1 is a possible D gene (6 bases). Trimming stripped 4 bases from V and 2 bases from J, with 9 bases between. The CDR3 loop spans 13 amino acids. The CDR3, as DNA: TGTGCCAGCAGTTGGAACAGGGCCTACGAGCAGTACTTC. Amino acids: CASSWNRAYEQYF.

Only one count was recorded for this clone. The rearrangement joins TRBV7-3 to TRBJ1-3, with 10 bases lining up with TRBD1. CDR3 length equals 16 residues. J was trimmed by 1 base and V by 4 bases; bases with no gene match: 4. Germline loops: CDR1 SGHTA, CDR2 FQGTGA. The CDR3 DNA is TGTGCCAGCAGCTCCGGGGACAGGGGATCTGGAAACACCATATATTTT. Residues: CASSSGDRGSGNTIYF.

J is TRBJ2-1 and V is TRBV3-1 (or the pseudogene TRBV3-2), with 10 nucleotides matching TRBD2. CDR3 length: 16 residues. Germline V gene data show CDR1 as LGHDT and CDR2 as YNNKEL (reference sequence). The V gene end was trimmed by 4 bases and the J gene end by 6 bases; junction bases not matched to a gene: 9. The CDR3, as DNA: TGTGCCAGCAGCCCCCCTCCTAGCGGGGGAGCCAATGAGCAGTTCTTC. Translating gives CASSPPPSGGANEQFF.

On this clone itself: Other nucleotide sequences from this sample produce the same CDR3. The CDR3 loop reads CATSRDRGSGANVLTF. The DNA of the CDR3 is TGTGCCACCAGCCGGGACAGGGGGAGCGGGGCCAACGTCCTGACTTTC. This chain connects TRBV15 to TRBJ2-6; 11 bases agree with TRBD1. The CDR3 runs 16 residues. Germline V gene data show CDR1 as LNHNV and CDR2 as YYDKDF (reference sequence). V shed 5 bases and J 4 bases; nucleotides not matched to a gene: 4.

Only a few counts were recorded for this clone. The chain carries TRBV6-1 and TRBJ2-7; 9 nucleotides line up with TRBD2. CDR1 and CDR2 (germline): MNHNS, SASEGT. The ends lost 3 bases at V and 2 bases at J; junction bases unmatched: 5. CDR3 length equals 15 residues. The CDR3: CASSDRAGGPYEQYF. The CDR3 region has the DNA TGTGCCAGCAGTGACCGAGCGGGGGGCCCCTACGAGCAGTACTTC.

The chain uses TRBV5-1 and TRBJ1-1; D unclear. Germline loops: CDR1 SGHRS, CDR2 YFSETQ. This CDR3 spans 14 amino acids. Trimming stripped 5 bases from V and 3 bases from J, with 14 bases between. The CDR3 spells CASRLGGPDTEAFF. CDR3 coding DNA: TGCGCCAGCAGGCTGGGAGGCCCGGACACTGAAGCTTTCTTT.

The chain uses TRBV5-8 and TRBJ2-5; 9 bases agree with TRBD1. Looked up from germline, CDR1 is SGHTS and CDR2 is YDEGEE. The CDR3 is 16 residues long. Trimming took 0 bases from V and 2 from J; bases not matched to a gene: 5. The CDR3 region has the DNA TGTGCCAGCAGCTTGGGGGGACAGGGCGGTCAAGAGACCCAGTACTTC. It specifies CASSLGGQGGQETQYF.

The V and J genes are TRBV2 and TRBJ2-3; no reliable D call. Germline CDR1 is SNHLY and CDR2 is FYNNEI. Trimming cost V 2 bases and J 6 bases, with 3 bases left between them. The CDR3 extends over 11 amino acids. The CDR3, as DNA: TGTGCCAGCAGTGAACTGGATACGCAGTATTTT. This codes for CASSELDTQYF.

V usage is TRBV4-1 and J usage is TRBJ1-5; no definite D call. This CDR3 comprises 13 residues. V lost 4 bases to trimming and J lost 5 bases, with 9 bases between them. Germline V gene lookup returns CDR1 MGHRA and CDR2 YSYEKL. The DNA of the CDR3 is TGCGCCAGCAGCCCCCTGCGGGATCAGCCCCAGCATTTT. Translating it yields CASSPLRDQPQHF.

V is TRBV6-5 and J is TRBJ1-6; maybe TRBD1 (5 bases). CDR1 is MNHEY and CDR2 is SVGAGI in the germline V gene. The CDR3 spans 15 residues. Trimming took 0 bases from V and 9 from J, leaving 12 bases between them. The CDR3 loop reads CASSYSRAGRSPLHF. The CDR3 DNA reads as TGTGCCAGCAGTTACTCTAGGGCAGGGCGTTCACCCCTCCACTTT.

The chain recombines TRBV11-2 with TRBJ2-2; 7 bases fit TRBD1. CDR1 and CDR2 from the germline V gene are SGHAT and FQNNGV. The CDR3 runs to 14 residues. V trimming: 6 bases; J trimming: 5 bases; junction bases outside the gene matches: 6. The DNA for the CDR3 is TGTGCCAGCAGACCAACAGGGGCTACCGGGGAGCTGTTTTTT. The encoded protein is CASRPTGATGELFF.

The V call is TRBV2, the J call TRBJ1-5; D is ambiguous. The CDR3 totals 13 residues. Trimming took 6 bases from V and 7 from J, leaving 13 bases between them. The V gene's germline CDR1 is SNHLY and CDR2 FYNNEI. The CDR3 DNA sequence: TGTGCCAGCAGCGAGGTAACCCAGCAGCCCCAGCATTTT. This codes for CASSEVTQQPQHF.

V gene TRBV4-1 combines with J gene TRBJ2-3, with TRBD2 matching 8 bases. The germline V gene encodes CDR1 MGHRA and CDR2 YSYEKL. The CDR3 runs to 17 residues. The V gene end was trimmed by 2 bases and the J gene end by 2 bases; junction bases not matched to a gene: 9. CDR3 residues: CASSQMVQREFTDTQYF. In DNA, the CDR3 is TGCGCCAGCAGCCAAATGGTTCAGCGGGAGTTCACAGATACGCAGTATTTT.

The chain has TRBV9 and TRBJ2-3; 8 nucleotides agree with TRBD2. V was clipped by 4 bases and J by 0 bases; unmatched bases: 4. This CDR3 has 15 amino acids. CDR1 is SGDLS and CDR2 is YYNGEE in the germline V gene. The CDR3 reads CASSTRGGSTDTQYF. The DNA of the CDR3 is TGTGCCAGCAGCACCCGGGGGGGTAGCACAGATACGCAGTATTTT.

V is TRBV5-1 and J is TRBJ1-1; maybe TRBD1 (5 bases). CDR1 and CDR2 from the germline V gene are SGHRS and YFSETQ. With 0 bases removed from V and 4 bases from J, the gap between germline ends came to 31 bases. This CDR3 has 21 amino acids. Here the CDR3 DNA reads TGCGCCAGCAGCTTGGTTAAGGCGACCAATGTCCTCACAGGAAGAGGCACTGAAGCTTTCTTT. Translating gives CASSLVKATNVLTGRGTEAFF.

The chain uses TRBV4-2 and TRBJ1-5; D call uncertain. The germline V and J ends were trimmed by 6 bases and 1 base, with 10 bases remaining between them. Germline-derived CDR1 and CDR2 are LGHNA and YNFKEQ. The CDR3 consists of 14 residues. The CDR3 bases are TGTGCCAGCAGTATATCAGGAAGCAATCAGCCCCAGCATTTT. This sequence encodes CASSISGSNQPQHF.

The genes are TRBV4-2 and TRBJ1-5; D possibly corresponds to TRBD1 (6 bases). The CDR3 consists of 16 residues. Trimming removed 4 bases at V and 4 bases at J, with 17 bases between. The germline V gene encodes CDR1 LGHNA and CDR2 YNFKEQ. Here the CDR3 DNA reads TGTGCCAGCAGCCCCGAAACACAGGGCCTTAATCAGCCCCAGCATTTT. Translating gives CASSPETQGLNQPQHF.

The chain uses TRBV28 and TRBJ1-2; D perhaps matches TRBD1 (5 bases). Germline CDR1 and CDR2: MDHEN and SYDVKM. The CDR3 is 17 amino acids. Trimming stripped 0 bases from V and 6 bases from J, with 20 bases between. This CDR3 is CASSLWPPGQQRNGYTF. The CDR3 DNA sequence: TGTGCCAGCAGTTTATGGCCTCCCGGACAACAAAGGAATGGCTACACCTTC.

This chain connects TRBV5-6 to TRBJ2-5; TRBD1 is a possible D gene (5 bases). CDR1 SGHDT and CDR2 YYEEEE come from the germline V gene. The CDR3 length is 14 residues. V was clipped by 1 base and J by 0 bases, with 7 bases between them. The CDR3 nucleotides read TGTGCCAGCAGCTTGAGGGGAAACCAAGAGACCCAGTACTTC. Amino acids: CASSLRGNQETQYF.

This clone was counted only a few times. The chain joins TRBV6-1 to TRBJ1-4; D may be TRBD1 (5 bases). Germline loops: CDR1 MNHNS, CDR2 SASEGT. This CDR3 is built from 16 residues. V was trimmed by 0 bases and J by 5 bases, leaving 13 bases between them. This CDR3 is CASSEAAGRPNEKLFF. The CDR3 nucleotides read TGTGCCAGCAGTGAAGCCGCAGGGCGCCCGAATGAAAAACTGTTTTTT.

J is TRBJ2-2 and V is TRBV10-3, with TRBD2 identical over 8 bases. Trimming at V came to 10 bases and at J to 3 bases, leaving 4 bases not matched to a gene. CDR1 is ENHRY and CDR2 is SYGVKD in the germline V gene. CDR3 length: 13 amino acids. In nucleotides, the CDR3 is TGTGCCACCCGCGGGGGGTACACCGGGGAGCTGTTTTTT. Its protein product is CATRGGYTGELFF.

This chain uses TRBV7-9 with TRBJ1-1; 8 bases fit TRBD1. CDR3 length equals 16 residues. Germline-derived CDR1 and CDR2 are SEHNR and FQNEAQ (reference sequence). Germline trimming cut 5 bases from V and 3 bases from J; bases unmatched to any gene: 11. The CDR3 DNA reads TGTGCCAGCAGCCCCTTGGGGACAGGCCGGGACACTGAAGCTTTCTTT. It is translated as CASSPLGTGRDTEAFF.

The V and J genes are TRBV3-1 (or the pseudogene TRBV3-2) and TRBJ1-5, with D unresolved. The ends were cut back, 3 bases at V and 5 bases at J, with 5 bases in the middle. This CDR3 spans 12 amino acids. Germline CDR1 LGHDT, CDR2 YNNKEL (reference sequence). The CDR3 protein is CASSQGDQPQHF. CDR3 nucleotide sequence: TGTGCCAGCAGCCAGGGCGATCAGCCCCAGCATTTT.

The CDR3 DNA reads as TGCGCCAGCAGCCCGGACAGGGAGGGGTTGGACTATGGCTACACCTTC. Amino acid sequence: CASSPDREGLDYGYTF. J is TRBJ1-2 and V is TRBV5-1; 8 bases map to TRBD1. Looked up from germline, CDR1 is SGHRS and CDR2 is YFSETQ. The CDR3 consists of 16 residues. The V and J ends lost 4 bases and 3 bases, in that order; junction bases with no gene match: 11.

Worth noting for this clone: Additional DNA sequences in this sample encode the identical CDR3. V gene TRBV5-1 combines with J gene TRBJ1-2; a possible D gene is TRBD1 (5 bases). Germline V lookup: CDR1 SGHRS, CDR2 YFSETQ. Trimming pared 0 bases from V and 1 base from J, leaving 10 bases between. The CDR3 extends over 15 amino acids. CDR3 DNA: TGCGCCAGCAGCTTGGGGCAGGGACTTAACTATGGCTACACCTTC. Protein sequence: CASSLGQGLNYGYTF.

V gene TRBV3-1 (or the pseudogene TRBV3-2) combines with J gene TRBJ1-1; the D is unclear. This CDR3 has 12 amino acids. V lost 3 bases and J lost 3, with 5 bases in between. Germline CDR1 is LGHDT and CDR2 is YNNKEL (reference sequence). The CDR3 loop is CASSHEDTEAFF. DNA for the CDR3: TGTGCCAGCAGCCATGAGGACACTGAAGCTTTCTTT.